In this sample, the clone carrying this T cell receptor (beta chain) turned up a few times. No antigen is known for it. One entry per CDR3 protein, called by TCRdb with MiXCR from the RT-PCR reads. The table shows more than 500,000 distinct CDR3 sequences, with 11% occurring only once. The data originate from a study of response to subunit inactivated influenza vaccine. General study results and limits: A suggestion made by the authors is that each seasonal influenza vaccination recruits few new T cells.

The CDR3 sequence is 12 residues long. Germline V gives CDR1 MNHEY, CDR2 SVGEGT. Trimming stripped 8 bases from V and 9 bases from J, with 17 bases between. These sequences were also reported in another study, on T cells expressing NK-cell markers. That study reports: TCR beta cDNA was generated via 5'RACE template switching incorporating UMIs. Serological testing identified most of the eight sequenced donors as HCMV-seropositive and one as seronegative. Of the CD8+ T cells in six donors, roughly 1.0-7.0% belonged to dominant NKG2C+ clonotypes.

This chain connects TRBV6-2 or TRBV6-3 to TRBJ2-7, with D hard to call. Sample: PBMCs from blood, taken on the day of vaccination. The sequence derives from a man in his fifties who received an inactivated influenza vaccine. CDR3 sequence reads: CASGMSMGRQYF. The CDR3 DNA reads TGTGCCAGCGGAATGTCCATGGGTAGGCAGTACTTC.